This TCR beta chain is drawn from a study of T-cell memory formation after mild COVID-19. Study-level background: TCR clusters largely stayed donor specific.

Study findings and constraints: Pre-infection memory showed some responding clones, and this suggested that cross-reactive memory joined. CD4/CD8 balance characterized clones contracting day 15 to 85, and CD4+ skew characterized later expanders.

V lost 4 bases, J lost 4 bases, and 12 bases stayed unmatched. CDR3 length: 17 amino acids. TCRdb used MiXCR to reprocess the 5' RACE reads, holding one entry per CDR3 protein. In the table there are 150,000 to 200,000 distinct CDR3 sequences, about 14% of which are singletons. Regarding this clonotype: Its antigen is unidentified.

Sequencing was carried out using PBMCs or a T cell subset sorted from them (not recorded which). The TCR comes from an adult woman who had mild COVID-19 (a few samples of this study predate the infection). Cell type and time point are not known. This chain links TRBV12-3 or TRBV12-4 with TRBJ2-2; 7 nucleotides align to TRBD2. CDR3 residues: CASSSGLAGGVTGELFF. The CDR3 nucleotides are TGTGCCAGCAGTTCGGGGTTAGCGGGCGGGGTCACCGGGGAGCTGTTTTTT.